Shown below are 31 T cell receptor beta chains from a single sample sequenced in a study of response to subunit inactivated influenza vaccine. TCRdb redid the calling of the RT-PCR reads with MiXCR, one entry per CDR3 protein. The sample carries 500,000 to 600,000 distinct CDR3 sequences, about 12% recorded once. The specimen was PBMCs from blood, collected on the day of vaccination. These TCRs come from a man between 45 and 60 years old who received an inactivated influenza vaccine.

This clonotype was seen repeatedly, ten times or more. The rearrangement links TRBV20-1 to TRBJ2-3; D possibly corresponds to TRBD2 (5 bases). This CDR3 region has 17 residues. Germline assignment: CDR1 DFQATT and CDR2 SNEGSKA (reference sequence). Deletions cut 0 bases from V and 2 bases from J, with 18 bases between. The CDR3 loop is CSARDRSPSTSTDTQYF. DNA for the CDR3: TGCAGTGCTAGAGATCGGTCTCCTAGCACTTCCACAGATACGCAGTATTTT.

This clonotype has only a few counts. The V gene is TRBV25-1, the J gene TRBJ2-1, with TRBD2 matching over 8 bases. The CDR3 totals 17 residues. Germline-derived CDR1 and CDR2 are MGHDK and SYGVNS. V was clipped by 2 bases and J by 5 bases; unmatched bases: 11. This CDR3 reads CASSERGAGGKNNEQFF. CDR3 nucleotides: TGTGCCAGCAGTGAACGGGGTGCGGGAGGAAAAAACAATGAGCAGTTCTTC. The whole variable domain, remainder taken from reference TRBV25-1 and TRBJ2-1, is EADIYQTPRYLVIGTGKKITLECSQTMGHDKMYWYQQDPGMELHLIHYSYGVNSTEKGDLSSESTVSRIRTEHFPLTLESARPSHTSQYLCASSERGAGGKNNEQFFGPGTRLTVL.

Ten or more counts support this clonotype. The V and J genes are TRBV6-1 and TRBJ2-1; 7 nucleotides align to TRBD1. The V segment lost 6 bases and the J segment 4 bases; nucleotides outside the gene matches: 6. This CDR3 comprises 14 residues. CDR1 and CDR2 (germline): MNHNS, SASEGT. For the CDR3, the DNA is TGTGCCAGCAGACTAACGACAGGGTACAATGAGCAGTTCTTC. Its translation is CASRLTTGYNEQFF.

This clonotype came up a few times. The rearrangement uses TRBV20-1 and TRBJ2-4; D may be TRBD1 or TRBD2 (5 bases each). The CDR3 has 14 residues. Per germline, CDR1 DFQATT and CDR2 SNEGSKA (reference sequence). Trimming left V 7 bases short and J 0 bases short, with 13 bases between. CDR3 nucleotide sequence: TGCAGTGGAGCCCCCGGGACAGCCAAAAACATTCAGTACTTC. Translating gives CSGAPGTAKNIQYF.

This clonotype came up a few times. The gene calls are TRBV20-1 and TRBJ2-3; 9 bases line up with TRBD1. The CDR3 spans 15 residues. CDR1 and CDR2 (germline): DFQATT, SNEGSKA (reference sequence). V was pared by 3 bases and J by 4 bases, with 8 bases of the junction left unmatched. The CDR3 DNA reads TGCAGTGCTAGCCCGGGACAGGGAATCCCAGATACGCAGTATTTT. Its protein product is CSASPGQGIPDTQYF.

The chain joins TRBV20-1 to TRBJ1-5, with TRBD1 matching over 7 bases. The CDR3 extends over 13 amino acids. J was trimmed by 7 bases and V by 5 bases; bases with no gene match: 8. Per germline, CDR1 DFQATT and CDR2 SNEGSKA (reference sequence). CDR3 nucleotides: TGCAGTGCTGATACAGGGGCACGGCAGCCCCAGCATTTT. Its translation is CSADTGARQPQHF.

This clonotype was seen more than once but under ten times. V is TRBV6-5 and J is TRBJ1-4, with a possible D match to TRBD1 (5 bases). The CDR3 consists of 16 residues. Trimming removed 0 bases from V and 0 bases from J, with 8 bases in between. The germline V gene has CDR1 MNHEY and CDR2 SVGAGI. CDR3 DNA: TGTGCCAGCAGTTACTCGGGGCTAACAACTAATGAAAAACTGTTTTTT. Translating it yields CASSYSGLTTNEKLFF.

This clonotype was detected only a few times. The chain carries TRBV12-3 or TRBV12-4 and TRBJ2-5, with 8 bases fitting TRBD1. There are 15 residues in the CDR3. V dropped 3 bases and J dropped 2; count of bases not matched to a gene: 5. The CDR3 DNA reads TGTGCCAGCAGTTTCGGACAGGGACCACAAGAGACCCAGTACTTC. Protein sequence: CASSFGQGPQETQYF.

The CDR3 sequence: CASEGGQGEAFF. Here the CDR3 DNA reads TGTGCCAGCGAGGGAGGACAGGGTGAAGCTTTCTTT. The V call is TRBV6-6, the J call TRBJ1-1; 8 nucleotides match TRBD1. Germline V gene lookup returns CDR1 MNHNY and CDR2 SVGAGI (reference sequence). The CDR3 length is 12 residues. The V gene end was trimmed by 8 bases and the J gene end by 7 bases; junction bases not matched to a gene: 6.

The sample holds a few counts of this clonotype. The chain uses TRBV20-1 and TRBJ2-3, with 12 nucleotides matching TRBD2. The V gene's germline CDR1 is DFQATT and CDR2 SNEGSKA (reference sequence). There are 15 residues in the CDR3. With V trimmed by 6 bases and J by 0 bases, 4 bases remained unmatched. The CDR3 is CSARTSGVSTDTQYF. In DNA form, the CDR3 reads TGCAGTGCCCGGACTAGCGGGGTCAGCACAGATACGCAGTATTTT.

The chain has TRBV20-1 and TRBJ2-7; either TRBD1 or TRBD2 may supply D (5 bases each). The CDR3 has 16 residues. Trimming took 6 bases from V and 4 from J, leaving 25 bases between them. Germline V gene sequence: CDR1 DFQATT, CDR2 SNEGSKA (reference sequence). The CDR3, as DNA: TGCAGTGCGAGAAGGGTGGGTGGGACCGTAATTTACGAGCAGTACTTC. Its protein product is CSARRVGGTVIYEQYF.

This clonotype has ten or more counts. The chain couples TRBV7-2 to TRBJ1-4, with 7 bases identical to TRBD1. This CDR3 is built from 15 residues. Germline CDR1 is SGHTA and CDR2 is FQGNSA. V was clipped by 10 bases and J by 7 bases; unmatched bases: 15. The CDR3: CATSRSGTETEKLFF. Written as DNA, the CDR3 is TGTGCCACCAGTCGATCCGGGACAGAGACTGAAAAACTGTTTTTT.

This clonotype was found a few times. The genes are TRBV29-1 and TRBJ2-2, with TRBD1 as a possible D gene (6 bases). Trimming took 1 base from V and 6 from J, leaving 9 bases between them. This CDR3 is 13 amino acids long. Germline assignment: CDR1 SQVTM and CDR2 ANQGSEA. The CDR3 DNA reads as TGCAGCGTTGAAGCAGGGGTCGCCGGGGAGCTGTTTTTT. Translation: CSVEAGVAGELFF.

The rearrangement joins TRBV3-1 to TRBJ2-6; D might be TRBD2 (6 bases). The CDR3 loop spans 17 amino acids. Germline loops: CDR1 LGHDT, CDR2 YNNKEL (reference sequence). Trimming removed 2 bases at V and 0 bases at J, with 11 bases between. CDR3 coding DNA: TGTGCCAGCAGCCAAACCGGGACTTACTCTGGGGCCAACGTCCTGACTTTC. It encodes CASSQTGTYSGANVLTF.

DNA of the CDR3: TGTGCCAGCAGTTTAGAGGGGCGGATTTACAATGAGCAGTTCTTC. Translated: CASSLEGRIYNEQFF. The J gene is TRBJ2-1, the V gene TRBV12-3 or TRBV12-4, with TRBD1 as a possible D gene (5 bases). This CDR3 comprises 15 residues. V was cut by 1 base and J by 4 bases, with 11 bases left in between.

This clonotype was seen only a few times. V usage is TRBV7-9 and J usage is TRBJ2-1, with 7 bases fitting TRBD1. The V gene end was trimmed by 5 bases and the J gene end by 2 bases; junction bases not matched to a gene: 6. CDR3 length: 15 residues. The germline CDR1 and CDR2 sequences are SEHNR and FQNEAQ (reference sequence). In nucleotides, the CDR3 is TGTGCCAGCAGCCCCCAAGGGACAGCCTACAATGAGCAGTTCTTC. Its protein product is CASSPQGTAYNEQFF.

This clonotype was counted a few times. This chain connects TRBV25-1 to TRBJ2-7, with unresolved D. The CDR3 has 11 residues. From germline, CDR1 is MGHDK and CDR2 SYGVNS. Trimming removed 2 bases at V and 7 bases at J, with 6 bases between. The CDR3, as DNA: TGTGCCAGCAGTGAACTTCAGGAGCAGTACTTC. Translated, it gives CASSELQEQYF.

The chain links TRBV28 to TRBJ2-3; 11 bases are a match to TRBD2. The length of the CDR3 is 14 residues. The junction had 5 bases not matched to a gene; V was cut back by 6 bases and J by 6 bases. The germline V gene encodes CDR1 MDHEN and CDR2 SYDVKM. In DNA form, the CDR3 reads TGTGCCAGCAGACTAGCGGGAGTTAGTGATACGCAGTATTTT. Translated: CASRLAGVSDTQYF.

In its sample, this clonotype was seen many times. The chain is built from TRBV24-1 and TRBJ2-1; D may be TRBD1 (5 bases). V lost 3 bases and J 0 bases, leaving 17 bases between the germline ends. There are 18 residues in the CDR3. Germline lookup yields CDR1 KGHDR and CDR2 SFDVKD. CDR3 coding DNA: TGTGCCACCAGTGATACGTGGGGCGGAAGAAGCTCCTACAATGAGCAGTTCTTC. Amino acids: CATSDTWGGRSSYNEQFF.

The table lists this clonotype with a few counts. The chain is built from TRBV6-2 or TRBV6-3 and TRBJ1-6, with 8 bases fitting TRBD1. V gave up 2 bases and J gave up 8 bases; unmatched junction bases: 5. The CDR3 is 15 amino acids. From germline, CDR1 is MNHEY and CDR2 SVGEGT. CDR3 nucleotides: TGTGCCAGCAGTTACGGACAGGGAAACGATTCACCCCTCCACTTT. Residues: CASSYGQGNDSPLHF.

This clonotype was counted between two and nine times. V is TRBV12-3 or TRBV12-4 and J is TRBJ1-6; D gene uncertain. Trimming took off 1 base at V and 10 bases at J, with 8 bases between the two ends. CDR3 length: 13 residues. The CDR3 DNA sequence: TGTGCCAGCAGTTTAGGAGACGAATCACCCCTCCACTTT. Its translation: CASSLGDESPLHF.

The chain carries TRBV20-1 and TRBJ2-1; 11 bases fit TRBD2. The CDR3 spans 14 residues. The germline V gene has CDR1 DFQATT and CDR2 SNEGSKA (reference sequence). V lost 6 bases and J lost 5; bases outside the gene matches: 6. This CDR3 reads CSAPGLAADNEQFF. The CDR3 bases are TGCAGTGCCCCGGGACTAGCGGCTGACAATGAGCAGTTCTTC.

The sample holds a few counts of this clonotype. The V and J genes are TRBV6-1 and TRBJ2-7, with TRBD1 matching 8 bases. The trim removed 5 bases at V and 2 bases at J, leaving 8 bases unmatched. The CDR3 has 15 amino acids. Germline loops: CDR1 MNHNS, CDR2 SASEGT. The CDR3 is CASSPPMTGAYEQYF. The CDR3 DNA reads TGTGCCAGCAGTCCGCCTATGACAGGGGCCTACGAGCAGTACTTC.

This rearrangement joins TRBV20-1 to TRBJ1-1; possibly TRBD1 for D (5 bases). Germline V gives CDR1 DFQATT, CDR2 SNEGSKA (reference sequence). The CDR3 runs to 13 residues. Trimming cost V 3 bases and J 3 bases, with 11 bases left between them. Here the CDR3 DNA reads TGCAGTGCTAGCCCCACAGGTTACACTGAAGCTTTCTTT. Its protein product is CSASPTGYTEAFF.

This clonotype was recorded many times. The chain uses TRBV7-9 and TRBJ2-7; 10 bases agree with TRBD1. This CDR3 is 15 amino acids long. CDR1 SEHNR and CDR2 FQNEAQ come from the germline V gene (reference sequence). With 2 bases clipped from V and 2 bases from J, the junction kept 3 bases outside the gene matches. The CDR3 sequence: CASSLRDRGPYEQYF. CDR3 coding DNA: TGTGCCAGCAGCTTAAGGGACAGGGGACCCTACGAGCAGTACTTC.

This CDR3 is CASKGGFEGSEQYF. DNA of the CDR3: TGCGCCAGCAAAGGGGGATTTGAGGGGAGCGAGCAGTACTTC. The genes are TRBV5-1 and TRBJ2-7, with a tentative D call TRBD1 (6 bases). The germline V gene encodes CDR1 SGHRS and CDR2 YFSETQ. CDR3 size: 14 residues. V was clipped by 6 bases and J by 6 bases, with 19 bases between them.

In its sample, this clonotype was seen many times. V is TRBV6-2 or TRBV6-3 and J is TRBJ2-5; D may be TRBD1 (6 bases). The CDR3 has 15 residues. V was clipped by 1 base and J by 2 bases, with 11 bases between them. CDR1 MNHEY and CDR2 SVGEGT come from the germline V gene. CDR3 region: CASSYFDRLQETQYF. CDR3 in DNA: TGTGCCAGCAGTTACTTCGACAGGCTACAAGAGACCCAGTACTTC.

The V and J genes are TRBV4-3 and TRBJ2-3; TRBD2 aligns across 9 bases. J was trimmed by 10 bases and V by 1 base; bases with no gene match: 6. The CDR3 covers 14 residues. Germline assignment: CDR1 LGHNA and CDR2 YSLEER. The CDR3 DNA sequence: TGCGCCAGCAGCCAAGTCCCGGGACTAGCATCGCAGTATTTT. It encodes CASSQVPGLASQYF.

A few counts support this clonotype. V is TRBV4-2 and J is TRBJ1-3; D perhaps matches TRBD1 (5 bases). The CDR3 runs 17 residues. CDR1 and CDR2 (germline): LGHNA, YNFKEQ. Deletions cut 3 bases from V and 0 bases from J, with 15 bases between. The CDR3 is CASSQLTALSSGNTIYF. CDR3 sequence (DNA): TGTGCCAGCAGCCAGCTGACAGCCCTAAGCTCTGGAAACACCATATATTTT.

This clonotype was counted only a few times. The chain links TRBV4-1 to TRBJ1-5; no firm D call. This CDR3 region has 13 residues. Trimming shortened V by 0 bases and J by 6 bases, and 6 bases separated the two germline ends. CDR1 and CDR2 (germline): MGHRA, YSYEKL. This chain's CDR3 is CASSQDKGQPQHF. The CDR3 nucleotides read TGCGCCAGCAGCCAAGATAAAGGTCAGCCCCAGCATTTT.

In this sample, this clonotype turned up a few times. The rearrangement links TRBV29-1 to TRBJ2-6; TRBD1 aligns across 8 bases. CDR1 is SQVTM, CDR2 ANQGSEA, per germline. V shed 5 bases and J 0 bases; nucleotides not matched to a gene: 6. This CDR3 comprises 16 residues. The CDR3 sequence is CSVLRGPNSGANVLTF. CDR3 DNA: TGCAGCGTTCTCAGGGGGCCGAACTCTGGGGCCAACGTCCTGACTTTC. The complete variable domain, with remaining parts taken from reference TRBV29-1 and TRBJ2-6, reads SAVISQKPSRDICQRGTSLTIQCQVDSQVTMMFWYRQQPGQSLTLIATANQGSEATYESGFVIDKFPISRPNLTFSTLTVSNMSPEDSSIYLCSVLRGPNSGANVLTFGAGSRLTVL.